This note documents a single T cell receptor (beta chain) sequence. The sample comes from a study of blood T cell repertoires in COVID-19. V lost 4 bases, J lost 1 base, and 16 bases lay in between. This CDR3 has 16 amino acids. Germline assignment: CDR1 KGHSH and CDR2 LQKENI. The data were produced by immunoSEQ multiplex PCR, yet TCRdb's version contains in-frame clones alone and is incomplete. The top ten hold less than 20% of the sample, which has some 110,000 clones, about 80% seen once. The genes are TRBV18 and TRBJ1-2, with a possible D match to TRBD1 (6 bases). The receptor was derived from a woman aged 65 to 85 with acute or convalescent COVID-19. Sequencing was done on a sample of peripheral blood. The CDR3 spells CASSLDRTAGNYGYTF. In nucleotides, the CDR3 is TGTGCCAGCTCACTAGACAGGACCGCCGGTAACTATGGCTACACCTTC.